This is a list of T cell receptor beta chains from one sample in a study of T cells in localized non-small cell lung cancer. Sequencing was performed with immunoSEQ multiplex PCR; in TCRdb, only in-frame clones are kept and a portion is missing. The sample records approximately 80,000 clones, approximately 80% being singletons. The starting material was peripheral blood, obtained before any cancer treatment. These receptors originate from an older female donor with stage I lung adenocarcinoma. Each CDR3 is given with its conserved first and last residue. Fields, in order: clone size, V gene, D gene, J gene, CDR3 length, CDR3 protein, CDR3 DNA. A D gene is named only where the DNA matches it firmly. The size of a clone is reported for some rows only, either as once, few or many, or as a class for expanded clones.

clone_size: once
v_call: TRBV13
d_call: .
j_call: TRBJ2-1
cdr3_length: 15
cdr3_aa: CASSPEGGRATEQFF
cdr3_nt: TGTGCCAGCAGCCCCGAGGGGGGGAGGGCCACTGAGCAGTTCTTC

clone_size: few
v_call: TRBV20-1
d_call: .
j_call: TRBJ1-1
cdr3_length: 11
cdr3_aa: CSAPGVTEAFF
cdr3_nt: TGCAGTGCCCCAGGGGTCACTGAAGCTTTCTTT

clone_size: .
v_call: TRBV30
d_call: TRBD1
j_call: TRBJ2-7
cdr3_length: 16
cdr3_aa: CAWSVLVGQGSYEQYF
cdr3_nt: TGTGCCTGGAGTGTACTTGTTGGACAGGGGTCCTACGAGCAGTACTTC

clone_size: .
v_call: TRBV9
d_call: .
j_call: TRBJ2-2
cdr3_length: 11
cdr3_aa: CASSVGGELFF
cdr3_nt: TGTGCCAGCAGCGTCGGCGGGGAGCTGTTTTTT

clone_size: few
v_call: TRBV11-2
d_call: .
j_call: TRBJ2-5
cdr3_length: 16
cdr3_aa: CASSLRTEKLQETQYF
cdr3_nt: TGTGCCAGCAGCCTGCGGACCGAAAAGCTACAAGAGACCCAGTACTTC

clone_size: .
v_call: TRBV7-3
d_call: TRBD1
j_call: TRBJ1-1
cdr3_length: 14
cdr3_aa: CASSSQGADTEAFF
cdr3_nt: TGTGCCAGCAGCTCCCAGGGGGCCGACACTGAAGCTTTCTTT

clone_size: .
v_call: TRBV11-3
d_call: TRBD1
j_call: TRBJ1-5
cdr3_length: 18
cdr3_aa: CASSLGAAGGELHQPQHF
cdr3_nt: TGTGCCAGCAGCTTAGGGGCGGCAGGGGGGGAACTTCATCAGCCCCAGCATTTT

clone_size: .
v_call: TRBV7-2
d_call: .
j_call: TRBJ2-2
cdr3_length: 13
cdr3_aa: CASSPEGLGELFF
cdr3_nt: TGTGCCAGCAGCCCCGAGGGGTTGGGGGAGCTGTTTTTT

clone_size: .
v_call: TRBV7-9
d_call: .
j_call: TRBJ1-1
cdr3_length: 13
cdr3_aa: CASSLARETEAFF
cdr3_nt: TGTGCCAGCAGCTTAGCAAGAGAAACAGAAGCTTTCTTT

clone_size: .
v_call: TRBV7-8
d_call: .
j_call: TRBJ2-3
cdr3_length: 16
cdr3_aa: CASSLALRVGTDTQYF
cdr3_nt: TGTGCCAGCAGCTTAGCGCTACGGGTCGGCACAGATACGCAGTATTTT

clone_size: .
v_call: TRBV7-8
d_call: TRBD2
j_call: TRBJ2-1
cdr3_length: 17
cdr3_aa: CASSKRGLAGGLNEQFF
cdr3_nt: TGTGCCAGCAGCAAGCGCGGACTAGCGGGGGGGCTCAATGAGCAGTTCTTC

clone_size: .
v_call: TRBV7-6
d_call: .
j_call: TRBJ2-1
cdr3_length: 12
cdr3_aa: CASSLGHNEQFF
cdr3_nt: TGTGCCAGCAGCTTAGGTCACAATGAGCAGTTCTTC

clone_size: .
v_call: TRBV29-1
d_call: .
j_call: TRBJ1-5
cdr3_length: 14
cdr3_aa: CSVARQGTNQPQHF
cdr3_nt: TGCAGCGTCGCCCGTCAAGGCACGAATCAGCCCCAGCATTTT

clone_size: .
v_call: TRBV5-1
d_call: TRBD1
j_call: TRBJ1-2
cdr3_length: 15
cdr3_aa: CASSLQSTGGYGYTF
cdr3_nt: TGCGCCAGCAGCTTGCAGTCGACAGGGGGGTATGGCTACACCTTC

clone_size: .
v_call: TRBV19
d_call: .
j_call: TRBJ1-4
cdr3_length: 13
cdr3_aa: CATHRGRDEKLFF
cdr3_nt: TGTGCCACTCACCGGGGCAGGGATGAAAAACTGTTTTTT

clone_size: .
v_call: TRBV28
d_call: .
j_call: TRBJ1-5
cdr3_length: 11
cdr3_aa: CATGRDQPQHF
cdr3_nt: TGTGCCACCGGGAGGGATCAGCCCCAGCATTTT

clone_size: few
v_call: TRBV7-6
d_call: TRBD2
j_call: TRBJ2-5
cdr3_length: 15
cdr3_aa: CASSSIGGGQETQYF
cdr3_nt: TGTGCCAGCAGCTCCATCGGGGGGGGGCAAGAGACCCAGTACTTC

clone_size: .
v_call: TRBV19
d_call: TRBD2
j_call: TRBJ2-1
cdr3_length: 16
cdr3_aa: CASSPRRGRADNEQFF
cdr3_nt: TGTGCCAGTAGTCCCCGGAGAGGGAGGGCTGACAATGAGCAGTTCTTC

clone_size: .
v_call: TRBV7-2
d_call: .
j_call: TRBJ2-1
cdr3_length: 15
cdr3_aa: CASSLGWLRGNEQFF
cdr3_nt: TGTGCCAGCAGCTTAGGGTGGTTGCGGGGCAATGAGCAGTTCTTC

clone_size: .
v_call: TRBV9
d_call: .
j_call: TRBJ1-1
cdr3_length: 12
cdr3_aa: CASSKGGTEAFF
cdr3_nt: TGTGCCAGCAGCAAGGGAGGGACTGAAGCTTTCTTT

clone_size: once
v_call: TRBV7-2
d_call: TRBD2
j_call: TRBJ2-7
cdr3_length: 13
cdr3_aa: CASSPGRGYEQYF
cdr3_nt: TGTGCCAGCAGTCCAGGGAGGGGCTACGAGCAGTACTTC

clone_size: .
v_call: TRBV9
d_call: TRBD1
j_call: TRBJ2-7
cdr3_length: 15
cdr3_aa: CASSVAGTAFYEQYF
cdr3_nt: TGTGCCAGCAGCGTAGCGGGGACAGCCTTCTACGAGCAGTACTTC

clone_size: .
v_call: TRBV19
d_call: TRBD1
j_call: TRBJ1-5
cdr3_length: 15
cdr3_aa: CASTSRTGPNQPQHF
cdr3_nt: TGTGCCAGTACCTCCAGGACAGGACCTAATCAGCCCCAGCATTTT

clone_size: .
v_call: TRBV2
d_call: TRBD1
j_call: TRBJ1-2
cdr3_length: 14
cdr3_aa: CASTQGQGTRGYTF
cdr3_nt: TGTGCCAGCACCCAGGGACAGGGGACTAGAGGCTACACCTTC

clone_size: .
v_call: TRBV4-1
d_call: TRBD1
j_call: TRBJ1-5
cdr3_length: 15
cdr3_aa: CASSLSTGINQPQHF
cdr3_nt: TGCGCCAGCAGCCTTTCGACAGGGATCAATCAGCCCCAGCATTTT

clone_size: few
v_call: TRBV11-2
d_call: TRBD1
j_call: TRBJ1-2
cdr3_length: 13
cdr3_aa: CASSHTGGYGYTF
cdr3_nt: TGTGCCAGCAGCCACACAGGGGGCTATGGCTACACCTTC

clone_size: .
v_call: TRBV18
d_call: .
j_call: TRBJ1-3
cdr3_length: 17
cdr3_aa: CASSPSPGQASGNTIYF
cdr3_nt: TGTGCCAGCTCTCCATCCCCCGGGCAGGCATCTGGAAACACCATATATTTT

clone_size: once
v_call: TRBV29-1
d_call: .
j_call: TRBJ2-2
cdr3_length: 14
cdr3_aa: CSVEWAFGTGELFF
cdr3_nt: TGCAGCGTTGAGTGGGCGTTTGGCACCGGGGAGCTGTTTTTT

clone_size: few
v_call: TRBV29-1
d_call: TRBD1
j_call: TRBJ1-1
cdr3_length: 13
cdr3_aa: CSVGWDSATEAFF
cdr3_nt: TGCAGCGTTGGATGGGACAGTGCCACTGAAGCTTTCTTT

clone_size: .
v_call: TRBV19
d_call: .
j_call: TRBJ2-2
cdr3_length: 13
cdr3_aa: CASSRQVPGELFF
cdr3_nt: TGTGCCAGTAGCCGACAGGTCCCCGGGGAGCTGTTTTTT

clone_size: .
v_call: TRBV7-9
d_call: .
j_call: TRBJ2-5
cdr3_length: 14
cdr3_aa: CASSFYGIQETQYF
cdr3_nt: TGTGCCAGCAGCTTCTATGGGATCCAAGAGACCCAGTACTTC

clone_size: .
v_call: TRBV20-1
d_call: .
j_call: TRBJ2-7
cdr3_length: 11
cdr3_aa: CSAKVGQGPYF
cdr3_nt: TGCAGTGCTAAGGTGGGGCAGGGGCCGTACTTC

clone_size: .
v_call: TRBV30
d_call: TRBD1
j_call: TRBJ2-1
cdr3_length: 16
cdr3_aa: CAWSGLTGASYNEQFF
cdr3_nt: TGTGCCTGGAGTGGCCTAACAGGGGCCTCCTACAATGAGCAGTTCTTC

clone_size: .
v_call: TRBV25-1
d_call: TRBD2
j_call: TRBJ2-7
cdr3_length: 12
cdr3_aa: CASTSGTYEQYF
cdr3_nt: TGTGCCAGCACTAGCGGGACCTACGAGCAGTACTTC

clone_size: .
v_call: TRBV2
d_call: .
j_call: TRBJ2-2
cdr3_length: 14
cdr3_aa: CASRQTTNTGELFF
cdr3_nt: TGTGCCAGCCGACAGACTACGAACACCGGGGAGCTGTTTTTT

clone_size: once
v_call: TRBV15
d_call: .
j_call: TRBJ1-3
cdr3_length: 14
cdr3_aa: CATSRDLSPDTIYF
cdr3_nt: TGTGCCACCAGCAGAGATTTAAGCCCCGACACCATATATTTT

clone_size: .
v_call: TRBV30
d_call: .
j_call: TRBJ1-5
cdr3_length: 13
cdr3_aa: CAWGRDENQPQHF
cdr3_nt: TGTGCCTGGGGCCGGGATGAAAATCAGCCCCAGCATTTT

clone_size: .
v_call: TRBV7-2
d_call: .
j_call: TRBJ1-1
cdr3_length: 15
cdr3_aa: CASGVTNRRETEAFF
cdr3_nt: TGTGCCAGCGGGGTAACGAACAGGAGGGAAACTGAAGCTTTCTTT

clone_size: .
v_call: TRBV27
d_call: .
j_call: TRBJ1-3
cdr3_length: 16
cdr3_aa: CASSLNRVSSGNTIYF
cdr3_nt: TGTGCCAGCAGTCTCAACAGGGTGAGCTCTGGAAACACCATATATTTT

clone_size: .
v_call: TRBV11-2
d_call: .
j_call: TRBJ2-7
cdr3_length: 14
cdr3_aa: CASSLVPRTYEQYF
cdr3_nt: TGTGCCAGCAGCTTAGTACCAAGAACCTACGAGCAGTACTTC

clone_size: .
v_call: TRBV7-6
d_call: TRBD2
j_call: TRBJ2-5
cdr3_length: 14
cdr3_aa: CASTPSGGGETQYF
cdr3_nt: TGTGCCAGCACCCCCAGCGGGGGCGGGGAGACCCAGTACTTC